The clone carrying this TCR beta chain has just one count. Its antigen is still unknown. Profiling of TCR beta VDJ combinations and CDR3 sequences used genomic DNA as template. TCRdb independently ran MiXCR on the reads; one entry per CDR3 protein. The sample includes roughly 160,000 distinct CDR3 sequences, 70% to 75% of them seen just once. All sequencing subjects had displayed CD8+CD57+ cell expansion on flow cytometry. Losses at the gene ends were 5 bases for V and 1 base for J; bases not matched to a gene: 6. CDR1 SNHLY and CDR2 FYNNEI come from the germline V gene. The length of the CDR3 is 15 residues. The sample is drawn from a study of CD8+CD57+ T cells in acquired aplastic anemia. Study at large: The study obtained an average of around 3.1 ug of DNA from sorted CD4+ and CD8+ cells. Study-level results: More than 25 was the count of CD8+ CDR3 sequences that patients shared with controls.

The TCR sequence derives from a human donor with aplastic anemia. The sequenced sample was sorted CD4+, CD8+, or CD8+CD57+ T cells (not recorded which) from PBMCs. The rearrangement uses TRBV2 and TRBJ1-2; 8 bases map to TRBD1. DNA of the CDR3: TGTGCCAGCAGTAAACCGGGACAGGATAACTATGGCTACACCTTC. Its protein product is CASSKPGQDNYGYTF.